The sequence of this T cell receptor beta chain was determined in a study of blood T cell repertoires in COVID-19. Study background: T cells, B-cell-depleted T cells, or PBMCs provided the cDNA or gDNA that served as material.

The protocol was immunoSEQ multiplex PCR, while the TCRdb copy is restricted to in-frame clones and leaves out a portion. The sample shows about 430,000 clones, roughly 88% of them seen only once. Unmatched junction bases numbered 9, after V lost 6 bases and J lost 5 bases. Germline assignment: CDR1 SNHLY and CDR2 FYNNEI. This CDR3 comprises 14 residues. The V and J genes are TRBV2 and TRBJ1-2, with 7 bases lining up with TRBD1. The receptor comes from a woman in her late teens or twenties who had been exposed to COVID-19. Sequencing input: PBMCs or T cells enriched from blood (not recorded which). The CDR3 DNA is TGTGCCAGCAGGGGTGACAGGGTCCCATATGGCTACACCTTC. This gives the protein CASRGDRVPYGYTF.